The 26 T cell receptor beta chains below all came from one sample that was sequenced in a study of T cell responses to AZD1222 COVID-19 vaccine. Profiling relied on immunoSEQ multiplex PCR, and the TCRdb table lists in-frame clones only, not all of them. Of some 150,000 clones listed, 75% to 95% were seen once; the top ten hold 2.5% to 3%. This specimen was peripheral blood, taken on day 0 of MenACWY control vaccination. The origin of the receptors is an adult in good health.

V gene TRBV18 combines with J gene TRBJ1-6; D call uncertain. V lost 2 bases to trimming and J lost 0 bases, with 5 bases between them. The CDR3 is made up of 15 amino acids. Germline lookup yields CDR1 KGHSH and CDR2 LQKENI. The chain's CDR3 is CASSPGSSYNSPLHF. The CDR3 region has the DNA TGTGCCAGCTCACCAGGGAGCTCCTATAATTCACCCCTCCACTTT.

The gene calls are TRBV19 and TRBJ1-6; D not resolved. The germline CDR1 and CDR2 sequences are LNHDA and SQIVND (reference sequence). This CDR3 is 17 amino acids long. Trimming cost V 3 bases and J 0 bases, with 12 bases left between them. The CDR3: CASSIKRRSSYNSPLHF. CDR3 bases: TGTGCCAGTAGTATTAAACGGAGGAGCTCCTATAATTCACCCCTCCACTTT.

The V and J genes are TRBV5-4 and TRBJ2-6, with TRBD1 as a possible D gene (6 bases). The germline V and J ends were trimmed by 6 bases and 0 bases, with 13 bases remaining between them. Germline V gene sequence: CDR1 SGHNT, CDR2 YYREEE (reference sequence). The CDR3 spans 16 residues. The CDR3 DNA follows: TGTGCCAGCACCCTCGGACAGTTCTCTGGGGCCAACGTCCTGACTTTC. Translation gives CASTLGQFSGANVLTF. Looking up the rest from reference TRBV5-4 and TRBJ2-6 gives the full variable domain: ETGVTQSPTHLIKTRGQQVTLRCSSQSGHNTVSWYQQALGQGPQFIFQYYREEENGRGNFPPRFSGLQFPNYSSELNVNALELDDSALYLCASTLGQFSGANVLTFGAGSRLTVL.

This rearrangement joins TRBV3-1 (or the pseudogene TRBV3-2) to TRBJ2-2; maybe TRBD1 (6 bases). Germline loops: CDR1 LGHDT, CDR2 YNNKEL (reference sequence). V lost 3 bases, J lost 1 base, and 12 bases lay in between. The CDR3 has 16 residues. For the CDR3, the DNA is TGTGCCAGCAGCCAGTACGGCAGGGGGAACACCGGGGAGCTGTTTTTT. Protein sequence: CASSQYGRGNTGELFF.

The rearrangement links TRBV11-2 to TRBJ2-3, with D unresolved. Trimming stripped 1 base from V and 7 bases from J, with 15 bases between. From germline, CDR1 is SGHAT and CDR2 FQNNGV. There are 15 residues in the CDR3. The CDR3: CASSLVPGRRNTQYF. The DNA of the CDR3 is TGTGCCAGCAGCTTAGTCCCCGGCAGGCGGAATACGCAGTATTTT.

The rearrangement joins TRBV27 to TRBJ2-5; D uncertain. The CDR3 spans 14 residues. V lost 5 bases to trimming and J lost 0 bases, with 10 bases between them. Germline CDR1 is MNHEY and CDR2 is SMNVEV (reference sequence). Written as DNA, the CDR3 is TGTGCCAGCAGTCCCGCGGCAAACCAAGAGACCCAGTACTTC. This encodes CASSPAANQETQYF.

This chain connects TRBV4-1 to TRBJ1-2; maybe TRBD1 (5 bases). The CDR3 contains 13 residues. The germline V gene encodes CDR1 MGHRA and CDR2 YSYEKL. With 6 bases removed from V and 1 base from J, the gap between germline ends came to 9 bases. CDR3 loop: CASRKDSNYGYTF. CDR3 coding DNA: TGCGCCAGCAGAAAAGACAGTAACTATGGCTACACCTTC.

V is TRBV27 and J is TRBJ1-2, with 8 bases identical to TRBD1. This CDR3 is built from 15 residues. Germline values: CDR1 MNHEY, CDR2 SMNVEV (reference sequence). V shed 2 bases and J 3 bases; nucleotides not matched to a gene: 5. The DNA of the CDR3 is TGTGCCAGCAGTTTAAACAGGGGGGGACACTATGGCTACACCTTC. Translation gives CASSLNRGGHYGYTF.

The CDR3 nucleotides are TGCGCCAGCAGCCAAGAAGTTAGGAGCTCCTATAATTCACCCCTCCACTTT. Translation gives CASSQEVRSSYNSPLHF. This rearrangement joins TRBV4-1 to TRBJ1-6; D is undetermined. V was clipped by 0 bases and J by 0 bases, with 9 bases between them. Per the germline V gene, CDR1 is MGHRA and CDR2 is YSYEKL. The CDR3 extends over 17 amino acids.

This rearrangement joins TRBV11-2 to TRBJ2-2, with a weak D call TRBD2 (6 bases). V was cut by 5 bases and J by 7 bases, with 20 bases left in between. Germline CDR1 and CDR2: SGHAT and FQNNGV. The CDR3 is made up of 16 amino acids. CDR3 nucleotide sequence: TGTGCCAGCAGCGCTCAGGTCCCTCGGGGAGGCGGGGAGCTGTTTTTT. Encoded protein: CASSAQVPRGGGELFF.

The count of this clone is one. V usage is TRBV3-1 (or the pseudogene TRBV3-2) and J usage is TRBJ1-2; 7 nucleotides match TRBD1. From germline, CDR1 is LGHDT and CDR2 YNNKEL (reference sequence). V shed 7 bases, J shed 7 bases, and the junction held 12 bases outside the gene matches. The CDR3 loop spans 14 amino acids. This chain's CDR3 is CASTETGIYGGYTF. CDR3 coding DNA: TGTGCCAGCACGGAGACAGGGATCTATGGTGGCTACACCTTC.

The gene calls are TRBV10-3 and TRBJ2-2, with 8 positions matching TRBD2. Trimming removed 8 bases from V and 4 bases from J; junction bases left unmatched: 9. Germline CDR1 ENHRY, CDR2 SYGVKD. The CDR3 is made up of 15 amino acids. CDR3 region: CAIQNQRESTGELFF. CDR3 nucleotides: TGTGCCATCCAGAACCAGCGGGAGAGCACCGGGGAGCTGTTTTTT.

V is TRBV19 and J is TRBJ1-5, with a tentative D call TRBD1 (5 bases). V was shortened by 3 bases and J by 3 bases, with 15 bases between the two germline ends. In germline, CDR1 is LNHDA, CDR2 SQIVND (reference sequence). The CDR3 length is 16 residues. DNA for the CDR3: TGTGCCAGTAGTATTGGGGGGGGACTTATCAATCAGCCCCAGCATTTT. Protein sequence: CASSIGGGLINQPQHF.

The CDR3, as DNA: TGTGCCAGCAGCTATTCGGGACAGGGGATGGACGAGCAGTACTTC. Amino acids: CASSYSGQGMDEQYF. This chain links TRBV7-2 with TRBJ2-7, with TRBD1 matching over 10 bases. Germline CDR1 and CDR2: SGHTA and FQGNSA. CDR3 length: 15 amino acids. The ends lost 4 bases at V and 5 bases at J; junction bases unmatched: 8.

V usage is TRBV27 and J usage is TRBJ1-3; D gene ambiguous. Per germline, CDR1 MNHEY and CDR2 SMNVEV (reference sequence). V lost 5 bases and J lost 2, with 13 bases in between. This CDR3 contains 15 residues. In DNA, the CDR3 is TGTGCCAGCAGTCAATCCGCCGGTACTGGAAACACCATATATTTT. Translated, it gives CASSQSAGTGNTIYF.

The V call is TRBV6-6, the J call TRBJ2-7; D is possibly TRBD1 or TRBD2 (5 bases each). The V and J ends lost 6 bases and 2 bases respectively, with 20 bases between them. From germline, CDR1 is MNHNY and CDR2 SVGAGI (reference sequence). The CDR3 runs to 16 residues. CDR3 sequence (DNA): TGTGCCAGCAGCTTTGCTCGGGGCAGGATAGCCTACGAGCAGTACTTC. This gives the protein CASSFARGRIAYEQYF.

The rearrangement joins TRBV29-1 to TRBJ2-6; TRBD1 might be the D (5 bases). CDR1 is SQVTM and CDR2 is ANQGSEA in the germline V gene. The CDR3 extends over 14 amino acids. V lost 6 bases to trimming and J lost 0 bases, with 9 bases between them. CDR3 sequence: CSVSDSSGANVLTF. DNA for the CDR3: TGCAGCGTCTCCGACAGCTCTGGGGCCAACGTCCTGACTTTC.

The V and J genes are TRBV12-3 or TRBV12-4 and TRBJ2-7, with a tentative D call TRBD1 (6 bases). This CDR3 spans 13 amino acids. The V gene lost 1 base and the J gene lost 3 bases, with 7 bases spanning the gap. CDR3 coding DNA: TGTGCCAGCAGTTTAGGGGACAACTACGAGCAGTACTTC. Its translation: CASSLGDNYEQYF.

In this sample, this clone turned up a few times. This rearrangement joins TRBV19 to TRBJ1-2; TRBD1 agrees at 9 bases. The CDR3 covers 12 residues. CDR1 LNHDA and CDR2 SQIVND come from the germline V gene (reference sequence). The ends lost 8 bases at V and 5 bases at J; junction bases unmatched: 3. Here the CDR3 reads CASSGQGYGYTF. Here the CDR3 DNA reads TGTGCCAGTTCGGGACAGGGTTATGGCTACACCTTC.

This chain links TRBV5-1 with TRBJ1-3; 7 nucleotides align to TRBD1. Germline CDR1 SGHRS, CDR2 YFSETQ. The CDR3 runs 15 residues. The trim removed 2 bases at V and 2 bases at J, leaving 4 bases unmatched. CDR3 in DNA: TGCGCCAGCAGCTTACAGGGGTATACTGGAAACACCATATATTTT. This translates into CASSLQGYTGNTIYF.

The V gene is TRBV12-3 or TRBV12-4, the J gene TRBJ2-7, with D perhaps matching TRBD1 (5 bases). The CDR3 consists of 13 residues. V lost 5 bases to trimming and J lost 2 bases, with 10 bases between them. CDR3 nucleotide sequence: TGTGCCAGCAGTATAGGGGTCGCCTACGAGCAGTACTTC. As protein: CASSIGVAYEQYF.

CDR3 bases: TGCAGTGCCCGAAGCCGGGACACCCTCCACTTT. Its protein is CSARSRDTLHF. The chain combines TRBV20-1 with TRBJ1-6; D may be TRBD1 (6 bases). V lost 6 bases, J lost 14 bases, and 14 bases lay in between. This CDR3 contains 11 residues. Germline V gene data show CDR1 as DFQATT and CDR2 as SNEGSKA (reference sequence).

This clone came up a few times. The CDR3 loop reads CASSLLEGTGELFF. CDR3 DNA sequence: TGTGCCAGCAGCTTACTTGAGGGTACCGGGGAGCTGTTTTTT. V and J are TRBV7-2 and TRBJ2-2, with a possible D match to TRBD2 (5 bases). Germline CDR1 reads SGHTA; CDR2 reads FQGNSA. The length of the CDR3 is 14 residues. V was shortened by 2 bases and J by 5 bases, with 9 bases between the two germline ends.

V and J are TRBV19 and TRBJ1-4, with D unclear. Looked up from germline, CDR1 is LNHDA and CDR2 is SQIVND (reference sequence). The CDR3 is 15 amino acids. Trimming pared 6 bases from V and 4 bases from J, leaving 15 bases between. The CDR3 is CASSPSRSSNEKLFF. CDR3 DNA sequence: TGTGCCAGTAGCCCCAGTCGAAGCAGTAATGAAAAACTGTTTTTT.

The chain couples TRBV20-1 to TRBJ1-2; D not resolved. Germline assignment: CDR1 DFQATT and CDR2 SNEGSKA (reference sequence). V lost 6 bases and J lost 8, with 10 bases in between. The CDR3 loop spans 10 amino acids. The CDR3 DNA sequence: TGCAGTGCGGGGTATGGCGGCTACACCTTC. Protein sequence: CSAGYGGYTF.

The chain has TRBV28 and TRBJ1-6, with TRBD1 matching over 9 bases. The CDR3 has 16 amino acids. Germline trimming cut 4 bases from V and 7 bases from J; bases unmatched to any gene: 8. Germline V gene data show CDR1 as MDHEN and CDR2 as SYDVKM. The CDR3 sequence is CASSSGTGIRNSPLHF. The DNA for the CDR3 is TGTGCCAGCAGTTCCGGGACAGGGATTCGCAATTCACCCCTCCACTTT.